This TCR beta chain emerged from a study of blood T cell repertoires in COVID-19. V gave up 2 bases and J gave up 6 bases, with 3 bases separating them. CDR1 is SGHVS and CDR2 is FNYEAQ in the germline V gene. This CDR3 is built from 11 residues. Clones were sequenced by immunoSEQ multiplex PCR, and TCRdb holds only the in-frame ones, with some missing. The sample includes approximately 140,000 clones, roughly 82% of them seen just once. Sequencing was carried out using peripheral blood. V is TRBV7-6 and J is TRBJ2-3; no firm D call. This clonotype was obtained from a man in his 70s with acute or convalescent COVID-19. For the CDR3, the DNA is TGTGCCAGCAGCTTACCTGATACGCAGTATTTT. Protein sequence: CASSLPDTQYF.